What follows describes a single T cell receptor (beta chain). Antigen specificity is unknown. This sample was taken from a study of CD4 T cells in relation to SARS-CoV-2 and coronaviruses. The study's findings and limits: Compared with monoreactive clones, crossreactive clones showed significantly weaker SARS-CoV-2 expansion. No crossreactivity against non-spike viral proteins was tested here.

The unexposed donors gave CD4+ T cells in about 2011-2019, prior to COVID-19. CDR3 size: 11 residues. V was clipped by 6 bases and J by 4 bases, with 4 bases between them. Clones were read by immunoSEQ multiplex PCR, and TCRdb kept only the in-frame ones, dropping some. The sample has about 64,000 clones, about 94% seen once; the top ten hold 0.12% to 0.15%. Sequenced material: naive CD4+ T cells from PBMCs. Subset denoted: naive CD4+ T cells isolated by negative enrichment. This chain joins TRBV12-3 or TRBV12-4 and TRBJ2-1; no firm D call. This receptor was identified in a human donor in good health. The CDR3 protein is CASSQYNEQFF. CDR3 nucleotides: TGTGCCAGCAGCCAATACAATGAGCAGTTCTTC.